These 20 T cell receptor beta chains originate from one sample sequenced in a study of beta chain features in type 1 diabetes. Sequenced material consisted of expressed TCRB transcripts (all of the isolated RNA was reverse transcribed). Assay used: immunoSEQ multiplex PCR; TCRdb lists only in-frame clones, some missing. The data show about 360,000 clones, around an eighth seen once. The sequencing input was naive CD4+ T cells from blood. These TCRs come from a man in his late teens or twenties in good health.

A few counts support this clone. This chain connects TRBV28 to TRBJ2-7; D is undetermined. With 5 bases removed from V and 7 bases from J, the gap between germline ends came to 9 bases. The CDR3 length is 11 residues. CDR1 MDHEN and CDR2 SYDVKM come from the germline V gene. The CDR3 DNA reads TGTGCCAGCAGTGGAGCGCGGGAGCAGTACTTC. Translating it yields CASSGAREQYF.

The chain couples TRBV6-5 to TRBJ2-7, with 7 bases aligning to TRBD1. The germline gives CDR1 MNHEY, CDR2 SVGAGI. V was pared by 7 bases and J by 2 bases, with 11 bases of the junction left unmatched. The CDR3 is 15 residues long. The CDR3: CASISAGGPPYEQYF. The CDR3 region has the DNA TGTGCCAGCATCTCGGCAGGGGGACCGCCCTACGAGCAGTACTTC.

This clone was detected only a few times. V gene TRBV29-1 combines with J gene TRBJ2-1; a possible D gene is TRBD2 (6 bases). Germline CDR1 and CDR2: SQVTM and ANQGSEA. The ends were cut back, 8 bases at V and 7 bases at J, with 27 bases in the middle. The CDR3 runs 16 residues. The CDR3 coding sequence is TGCAGCTCGTTGTATCCTGGGGGGAGTAGGTTGAATGAGCAGTTCTTC. The encoded protein is CSSLYPGGSRLNEQFF.

This chain joins TRBV9 and TRBJ1-1; D not certain. Germline lookup yields CDR1 SGDLS and CDR2 YYNGEE. The CDR3 sequence is 14 residues long. Trimming cost V 0 bases and J 1 base, with 7 bases left between them. DNA of the CDR3: TGTGCCAGCAGCGTAGGTGGCAAGAACACTGAAGCTTTCTTT. Protein: CASSVGGKNTEAFF.

The CDR3 DNA reads as TGTGCCAGCAGCCAAGAGGTCCCGGGACTAGGAGTATTTAATGAGCAGTTCTTC. The encoded protein is CASSQEVPGLGVFNEQFF. J is TRBJ2-1 and V is TRBV4-2; TRBD2 matches at 8 bases. The trim removed 0 bases at V and 7 bases at J, leaving 14 bases unmatched. Per the germline V gene, CDR1 is LGHNA and CDR2 is YNFKEQ. The CDR3 is 18 amino acids.

This sequence joins TRBV11-2 and TRBJ2-2, with D maybe TRBD1 (6 bases). V was clipped by 2 bases and J by 2 bases, with 12 bases between them. CDR3 length equals 16 residues. The germline V gene has CDR1 SGHAT and CDR2 FQNNGV. For the CDR3, the DNA is TGTGCCAGCAGCTTAAGGGGGACGTATAACACCGGGGAGCTGTTTTTT. Its translation is CASSLRGTYNTGELFF.

The gene calls are TRBV5-6 and TRBJ2-1, with D perhaps matching TRBD2 (5 bases). Germline CDR1 SGHDT, CDR2 YYEEEE. The CDR3 is 14 residues long. V dropped 1 base and J dropped 13 bases, with 18 bases sitting between them. The CDR3 reads CASSLRGPGSHQFF. CDR3 nucleotides: TGTGCCAGCAGCTTGCGTGGTCCGGGGTCGCATCAGTTCTTC.

The V call is TRBV27, the J call TRBJ2-5, with 8 bases identical to TRBD1. Germline CDR1 reads MNHEY; CDR2 reads SMNVEV (reference sequence). V trimming: 6 bases; J trimming: 4 bases; junction bases outside the gene matches: 4. CDR3 length: 13 residues. CDR3 DNA sequence: TGTGCCAGCAGACTCCAGGGGGCAGAGACCCAGTACTTC. Translation: CASRLQGAETQYF.

In this sample, this clone turned up a few times. V gene TRBV30 combines with J gene TRBJ2-6, with D tentatively TRBD2 (6 bases). With 2 bases removed from V and 12 bases from J, the gap between germline ends came to 14 bases. This CDR3 has 13 amino acids. The V gene's germline CDR1 is GTSNPN and CDR2 SVGIG (reference sequence). The CDR3 here is CAWSLAGRSVLTF. The CDR3 DNA is TGTGCCTGGAGTCTCGCGGGGCGAAGCGTCCTGACTTTC.

This clone was seen a handful of times. The V call is TRBV6-5, the J call TRBJ2-3, with 9 bases aligning to TRBD2. Trimming cost V 6 bases and J 3 bases; bases outside gene matches: 4. CDR3 size: 14 residues. Germline loops: CDR1 MNHEY, CDR2 SVGAGI. The CDR3 region is CASRPGLATDTQYF. The CDR3 nucleotides are TGTGCCAGCAGACCCGGACTAGCGACAGATACGCAGTATTTT.

The chain combines TRBV19 with TRBJ2-5, with 7 bases matching TRBD2. The ends lost 2 bases at V and 2 bases at J; junction bases unmatched: 2. CDR3 length equals 14 residues. From germline, CDR1 is LNHDA and CDR2 SQIVND (reference sequence). The CDR3: CASSIRAGQETQYF. CDR3 nucleotides: TGTGCCAGTAGTATAAGAGCGGGGCAAGAGACCCAGTACTTC.

This clone has a handful of counts. The V and J genes are TRBV29-1 and TRBJ1-2; 7 bases agree with TRBD1. Germline V gene sequence: CDR1 SQVTM, CDR2 ANQGSEA. J was trimmed by 2 bases and V by 5 bases; bases with no gene match: 11. The CDR3 extends over 15 amino acids. This CDR3 reads CSVMEIDRANYGYTF. As DNA, the CDR3 is TGCAGCGTTATGGAAATTGACAGGGCAAACTATGGCTACACCTTC.

The chain recombines TRBV28 with TRBJ2-1; the D gene is possibly TRBD2 (7 bases). The CDR3 is 15 amino acids. The V end lost 6 bases, the J end lost 7 bases, and 19 bases lay between the germline ends. Germline V gives CDR1 MDHEN, CDR2 SYDVKM. This CDR3 reads CASSMTGGPGNEQFF. CDR3 DNA: TGTGCCAGCAGCATGACGGGGGGCCCCGGGAATGAGCAGTTCTTC.

There are a few counts of this clone. The rearrangement links TRBV7-9 to TRBJ2-3; no clear D. Germline values: CDR1 SEHNR, CDR2 FQNEAQ (reference sequence). The CDR3 extends over 14 amino acids. V was clipped by 2 bases and J by 1 base, with 7 bases between them. This CDR3 reads CASSLIEGTDTQYF. The DNA of the CDR3 is TGTGCCAGCAGCTTAATTGAGGGCACAGATACGCAGTATTTT.

This sequence joins TRBV6-5 and TRBJ2-5, with 7 bases lining up with TRBD2. Trimming at V came to 6 bases and at J to 4 bases, leaving 8 bases not matched to a gene. CDR1 and CDR2 from the germline V gene are MNHEY and SVGAGI. This CDR3 comprises 14 residues. CDR3 bases: TGTGCCAGCAGCCCCCCCCCGGGAGGAGAGACCCAGTACTTC. It codes for CASSPPPGGETQYF.

This chain connects TRBV4-2 to TRBJ1-6; D uncertain. Looked up from germline, CDR1 is LGHNA and CDR2 is YNFKEQ. The V and J ends lost 0 bases and 0 bases respectively, with 9 bases between them. The CDR3 runs to 17 residues. CDR3: CASSQDKGSSYNSPLHF. DNA for the CDR3: TGTGCCAGCAGCCAAGATAAAGGGAGCTCCTATAATTCACCCCTCCACTTT.

The chain has TRBV4-2 and TRBJ2-3; D gene uncertain. V was shortened by 0 bases and J by 7 bases, with 17 bases between the two germline ends. The CDR3 has 16 amino acids. The germline CDR1 and CDR2 sequences are LGHNA and YNFKEQ. This CDR3 is CASSQESTRRVNTQYF. CDR3 coding DNA: TGTGCCAGCAGCCAAGAGTCCACCCGCCGGGTAAATACGCAGTATTTT.

The rearrangement links TRBV2 to TRBJ2-1, with 13 bases aligning to TRBD2. The ends lost 6 bases at V and 5 bases at J; junction bases unmatched: 4. This CDR3 has 15 residues. Germline V gene lookup returns CDR1 SNHLY and CDR2 FYNNEI. In nucleotides, the CDR3 is TGTGCCAGCAGAGCGACTAGCGGGGGGCACAATGAGCAGTTCTTC. Protein sequence: CASRATSGGHNEQFF.

This rearrangement joins TRBV29-1 to TRBJ1-1; 8 bases map to TRBD1. The length of the CDR3 is 14 residues. The junction had 9 bases not matched to a gene; V was cut back by 4 bases and J by 5 bases. Per the germline V gene, CDR1 is SQVTM and CDR2 is ANQGSEA. The chain's CDR3 is CSVVGQGAGTEAFF. The DNA of the CDR3 is TGCAGCGTTGTAGGACAGGGAGCGGGAACTGAAGCTTTCTTT.

This chain joins TRBV29-1 and TRBJ2-2; 8 bases match TRBD1. This CDR3 comprises 15 residues. Germline V gives CDR1 SQVTM, CDR2 ANQGSEA. Trimming cost V 4 bases and J 6 bases; bases outside gene matches: 10. In DNA, the CDR3 is TGCAGCGTTGTTGGCGCAGGGGGCGGGTCCGGGGAGCTGTTTTTT. Translation gives CSVVGAGGGSGELFF.